The present entry profiles one T cell receptor (beta chain) with its context. Antigen unknown. Alongside a J-beta primer mix, a sample-barcoded 5' primer served in a second PCR lasting roughly 7 to 11 cycles. TCRdb processed the 5' RACE reads anew with MiXCR; each CDR3 protein has one entry. The table lists roughly 800,000 distinct CDR3 sequences, 20% to 25% of them singletons, with under 9.5% in the top ten. This entry comes from a study of blood T cells in healthy people across ages. Study-wide results and limits: Researchers deemed the diversity estimates from one million T cells underestimates. Age showed a roughly linear inverse relationship with TCR beta diversity per million T cells.

CDR3 length: 14 residues. Looked up from germline, CDR1 is SGHTA and CDR2 is FQGTGA. V lost 4 bases and J lost 6, with 14 bases in between. This same sample was also taken into another study, of T cells of mothers and their children.

This chain joins TRBV7-3 and TRBJ2-3; the D gene is possibly TRBD2 (6 bases). The material sequenced was blood. The receptor was isolated from a boy younger than 18 in good health. For the CDR3, the DNA is TGTGCCAGCAGCTCCGGGAGTGGCATGGATACGCAGTATTTT. Its translation is CASSSGSGMDTQYF.